These T cell receptor beta chains were read from a single sample in a study of response to subunit inactivated influenza vaccine. TCRdb processed the RT-PCR reads anew with MiXCR; each CDR3 protein has one entry. Among around 580,000 distinct CDR3 sequences listed, 10% to 15% were seen once. The sequences come from PBMCs from blood, collected on the day of vaccination. Receptors were obtained from a man between 45 and 60 years old who received an inactivated influenza vaccine. Each CDR3 is given with its conserved first and last residue. D genes are given only for firm matches. The size field is filled for only some rows; it gives once, few, many or a size class.

j_call | d_call | clone_size | v_call | cdr3_nt | cdr3_aa
TRBJ1-2 | - | - | TRBV12-3/TRBV12-4 | TGTGCCAGCAGTTTAGATATGGCGTTCTATGGCTACACCTTC | CASSLDMAFYGYTF
TRBJ2-1 | TRBD2 | - | TRBV4-2 | TGTGCCAGCAGCCCGTGGGGTCGCGGGGTAGCGGGAATGATTGATGAGCAGTTCTTC | CASSPWGRGVAGMIDEQFF
TRBJ1-4 | - | - | TRBV12-3/TRBV12-4 | TGTGCCAGCAGTTTAAGGGGACGTAATGAAAAACTGTTTTTT | CASSLRGRNEKLFF
TRBJ2-5 | - | - | TRBV9 | TGTGCCAGCAGCGTAGGGGCAGCCCAAGAGACCCAGTACTTC | CASSVGAAQETQYF
TRBJ2-7 | - | - | TRBV6-2/TRBV6-3 | TGTGCCAGCAGGACAGCCGGGACGTCTACTCAGGCATACTACGAGCAGTACTTC | CASRTAGTSTQAYYEQYF
TRBJ1-2 | TRBD1 | many | TRBV7-2 | TGTGCCAGCAGCATGGGGACAGCTGGCTACACCTTC | CASSMGTAGYTF
TRBJ2-6 | - | - | TRBV20-1 | TGCAGTGCTAGGTTGTTACAGGTGTCCTCTGGGGCCAACGTCCTGACTTTC | CSARLLQVSSGANVLTF
TRBJ2-7 | TRBD1 | many | TRBV4-2 | TGTGCCAGCAGCCAAACAACAGGGGGATTCTACGAGCAGTACTTC | CASSQTTGGFYEQYF
TRBJ2-3 | TRBD2 | few | TRBV18 | TGTGCCAGCTCACCACTAACTACGGCGGGAGGGAGCACAGATACGCAGTATTTT | CASSPLTTAGGSTDTQYF
TRBJ2-7 | TRBD1 | many | TRBV5-5 | TGTGCCAGCAGCTGGAGGACAGGGACTTACGAGCAGTACTTC | CASSWRTGTYEQYF
TRBJ1-3 | - | - | TRBV7-2 | TGTGCCAGCAGCTTATCGACAGGAGGAAACACCATATATTTT | CASSLSTGGNTIYF
TRBJ1-1 | - | - | TRBV5-1 | TGCGCCAGCAGCATCACCGGGGGTAGCACTGAAGCTTTCTTT | CASSITGGSTEAFF
TRBJ2-6 | TRBD1 | few | TRBV4-2 | TGTGCCAGCAGCCGGGGACAGGGGGCACCGTCCTCTGGGGCCAACGTCCTGACTTTC | CASSRGQGAPSSGANVLTF
TRBJ2-4 | TRBD1 | few | TRBV20-1 | TGCAGTGCTAGACACCAGGACAGGCCCAAGGGCATTCAGTACTTC | CSARHQDRPKGIQYF
TRBJ2-5 | TRBD2 | few | TRBV6-4 | TGTGCCAGCAGTCGACTCGTAAAATGGACTAGCCCCCAAGAGACCCAGTACTTC | CASSRLVKWTSPQETQYF
TRBJ1-5 | - | many | TRBV15 | TGTGCCACCAGCAGAGATCTGGTACGGAGCAATCAGCCCCAGCATTTT | CATSRDLVRSNQPQHF
TRBJ1-1 | TRBD1 | few | TRBV9 | TGTGCCAGCAGCCCACGGACAGGGTACACTGAAGCTTTCTTT | CASSPRTGYTEAFF
TRBJ2-7 | TRBD2 | few | TRBV13 | TGTGCCAGCAGCCGGATACTAGCGGGGGACTCCTACGAGCAGTACTTC | CASSRILAGDSYEQYF
TRBJ1-1 | - | few | TRBV5-1 | TGCGCCAGCAGGGCGGGGCGCCTGAACACTGAAGCTTTCTTT | CASRAGRLNTEAFF
TRBJ2-6 | TRBD2 | - | TRBV4-2 | TGTGCCAGCAGCCGACAAAAACCGGGACTAGCGGGAGGTTATCGGGCCAACGTCCTGACTTTC | CASSRQKPGLAGGYRANVLTF
TRBJ2-3 | TRBD1 | - | TRBV6-2/TRBV6-3 | TGTGCCAGCAGTTACGGGACAGGAATGGATACGCAGTATTTT | CASSYGTGMDTQYF
TRBJ2-6 | - | few | TRBV21-1 | TGTGCCGGGAAGGACAGGGATTTGTCAGGGGCCAACGTCCTGACTTTC | CAGKDRDLSGANVLTF